The 29 T cell receptor beta chains in this list originate from one sample, sequenced in a study of human T cells and chemical hapten exposure. This sample's time point: patch test 3, about 24 weeks after DPC sensitization. The sample's treatment: therapeutic diphenylcyclopropenone sensitization with weekly scalp DPC. TCRdb re-analysed the RACE reads in MiXCR, keeping a single row per CDR3 protein. In the table there are fewer than 200,000 distinct CDR3 sequences, 28% of which are singletons. The starting material was whole blood, obtained in connection with sensitization to the hapten diphenylcyclopropenone (DPC). Receptor source: a woman between 18 and 29 years old with alopecia areata. Some clones in this sample may be carry-over from other donors' samples.

This clonotype was observed a handful of times. The rearrangement joins TRBV11-2 to TRBJ1-1; D not certain. This CDR3 has 13 amino acids. Trimming removed 1 base at V and 5 bases at J, with 8 bases between. The germline V gene encodes CDR1 SGHAT and CDR2 FQNNGV. The CDR3 here is CASSLVSATEAFF. The CDR3 DNA reads as TGTGCCAGCAGCTTAGTTTCAGCGACTGAAGCTTTCTTT.

The chain is built from TRBV20-1 and TRBJ2-4, with D tentatively TRBD2 (6 bases). There are 13 residues in the CDR3. Trimming pared 3 bases from V and 8 bases from J, leaving 14 bases between. Germline-derived CDR1 and CDR2 are DFQATT and SNEGSKA (reference sequence). In nucleotides, the CDR3 is TGCAGTGCTAGCTTTGGCACGGGGGACATTCAGTACTTC. Translation gives CSASFGTGDIQYF.

The rearrangement links TRBV11-2 to TRBJ1-2, with a tentative D call TRBD1 (5 bases). Trimming shortened V by 5 bases and J by 5 bases, and 18 bases separated the two germline ends. The CDR3 length is 15 residues. From germline, CDR1 is SGHAT and CDR2 FQNNGV. In nucleotides, the CDR3 is TGTGCCAGCAGCCCGATTCAGGGAAGGGATTATGGCTACACCTTC. Its translation is CASSPIQGRDYGYTF.

This clonotype was observed once. This chain uses TRBV4-3 with TRBJ2-1; the match to TRBD2 covers 10 bases. The CDR3 totals 18 residues. V lost 4 bases and J lost 2; bases outside the gene matches: 11. Germline values: CDR1 LGHNA, CDR2 YSLEER. DNA of the CDR3: TGCGCCAGCAGCCCCCGGGCTAGCGGGAGAAGGGCCTACAATGAGCAGTTCTTC. This gives the protein CASSPRASGRRAYNEQFF.

This clonotype was seen at least ten times. The chain employs TRBV20-1 and TRBJ1-5, with D unresolved. V was trimmed by 6 bases and J by 5 bases, leaving 20 bases between them. This CDR3 is built from 15 residues. CDR1 DFQATT and CDR2 SNEGSKA come from the germline V gene (reference sequence). The CDR3 sequence: CSALRRAPGHQPQHF. CDR3 nucleotide sequence: TGCAGTGCCCTACGAAGGGCACCCGGACATCAGCCCCAGCATTTT.

Only a few counts were recorded for this clonotype. The chain carries TRBV7-2 and TRBJ2-7; tentatively, D is TRBD1 or TRBD2 (7 bases each). Germline V gene sequence: CDR1 SGHTA, CDR2 FQGNSA. V was cut by 5 bases and J by 5 bases, with 19 bases left in between. This CDR3 spans 15 amino acids. CDR3 region: CASSQGGRPINEQYF. CDR3 nucleotides: TGTGCCAGCAGCCAGGGGGGGAGGCCGATCAACGAGCAGTACTTC.

The chain is built from TRBV7-2 and TRBJ1-5, with no clear D. CDR3 size: 14 residues. The V end was cut by 5 bases, the J end by 7 bases, with 15 bases between. CDR1 is SGHTA, CDR2 FQGNSA, per germline. Here the CDR3 DNA reads TGTGCCAGCAGCCCAGATCCAGGTCGGCAGCCCCAGCATTTT. It is translated as CASSPDPGRQPQHF.

This clonotype was seen only a few times. The gene calls are TRBV2 and TRBJ1-2, with D possibly being TRBD1 (5 bases). Trimming shortened V by 6 bases and J by 4 bases, and 9 bases separated the two germline ends. Germline values: CDR1 SNHLY, CDR2 FYNNEI. The CDR3 runs 12 residues. The CDR3 sequence is CASRQDLYGYTF. The CDR3 nucleotides are TGTGCCAGCAGACAGGATCTCTATGGCTACACCTTC. The full variable domain, completed using reference TRBV2 and TRBJ1-2, is EPEVTQTPSHQVTQMGQEVILRCVPISNHLYFYWYRQILGQKVEFLVSFYNNEISEKSEIFDDQFSVERPDGSNFTLKIRSTKLEDSAMYFCASRQDLYGYTFGSGTRLTVV.

CDR3 loop: CASSQARDRAVTEAFF. The CDR3, as DNA: TGCGCCAGCAGCCAAGCCCGGGACAGGGCGGTCACTGAAGCTTTCTTT. J is TRBJ1-1 and V is TRBV4-3, with 9 bases that match TRBD1. The germline CDR1 and CDR2 sequences are LGHNA and YSLEER. The CDR3 length is 16 residues. The V segment lost 1 base and the J segment 4 bases; nucleotides outside the gene matches: 7.

The rearrangement links TRBV7-2 to TRBJ2-3; D unclear. The CDR3 covers 12 residues. The germline V and J ends were trimmed by 5 bases and 5 bases, with 8 bases remaining between them. The germline V gene encodes CDR1 SGHTA and CDR2 FQGNSA. Here the CDR3 reads CASSPSQDTQYF. CDR3 in DNA: TGTGCCAGCAGCCCCTCACAAGATACGCAGTATTTT.

The table lists this clonotype with a few counts. V gene TRBV5-6 combines with J gene TRBJ2-4, with D possibly TRBD1 on 6 matching bases. CDR3 length: 16 residues. Germline V gives CDR1 SGHDT, CDR2 YYEEEE. Trimming took off 2 bases at V and 2 bases at J, with 14 bases between the two ends. The CDR3 protein is CASSFWGLGTKNIQYF. Written as DNA, the CDR3 is TGTGCCAGCAGCTTCTGGGGGCTCGGGACCAAAAACATTCAGTACTTC.

The chain couples TRBV11-3 to TRBJ1-3, with D unclear. The V end lost 4 bases, the J end lost 5 bases, and 6 bases lay between the germline ends. Germline V gene sequence: CDR1 SGHNT, CDR2 YENEEA. CDR3 length: 12 amino acids. The CDR3 reads CASSSGRNTIYF. As DNA, the CDR3 is TGTGCCAGCAGCTCGGGGAGAAACACCATATATTTT.

This clonotype was seen a few times. This chain links TRBV5-1 with TRBJ1-2; possible D gene TRBD1, 5 bases. Germline V CDR1 and CDR2: SGHRS, YFSETQ. V shed 0 bases and J shed 8 bases, with 14 bases lying between them. CDR3 length equals 14 residues. CDR3 sequence (DNA): TGCGCCAGCAGCTTGGTGGGACCCTTGGAGGGCTACACCTTC. It codes for CASSLVGPLEGYTF. Full variable domain (missing parts from reference TRBV5-1 and TRBJ1-2): KAGVTQTPRYLIKTRGQQVTLSCSPISGHRSVSWYQQTPGQGLQFLFEYFSETQRNKGNFPGRFSGRQFSNSRSEMNVSTLELGDSALYLCASSLVGPLEGYTFGSGTRLTVV.

The rearrangement joins TRBV29-1 to TRBJ2-3; weak D call: TRBD2 (6 bases). V gave up 5 bases and J gave up 4 bases, with 19 bases separating them. The CDR3 spans 15 residues. CDR1 is SQVTM, CDR2 ANQGSEA, per germline. The CDR3: CSVRAGRSPPDTQYF. The CDR3 DNA is TGCAGCGTTAGGGCGGGGCGAAGTCCCCCAGATACGCAGTATTTT.

This clonotype came up a few times. This rearrangement joins TRBV19 to TRBJ1-5; 7 bases fit TRBD1. The CDR3 is 20 amino acids. CDR1 is LNHDA, CDR2 SQIVND, per germline (reference sequence). The ends lost 3 bases at V and 7 bases at J; junction bases unmatched: 24. The CDR3 is CASSIFQRGRWAGVGQPQHF. The CDR3 DNA reads TGTGCCAGTAGTATTTTCCAAAGGGGGCGCTGGGCGGGAGTCGGCCAGCCCCAGCATTTT.

This clonotype was seen a few times. The chain recombines TRBV29-1 with TRBJ1-4, with D perhaps TRBD1 (5 bases). CDR3 length: 13 amino acids. The V end lost 7 bases, the J end lost 8 bases, and 17 bases lay between the germline ends. From germline, CDR1 is SQVTM and CDR2 ANQGSEA. In DNA, the CDR3 is TGCAGCGCCCAGAGAGGGACGGGCGAAAAACTGTTTTTT. It specifies CSAQRGTGEKLFF.

The gene calls are TRBV14 and TRBJ2-1; tentative D call: TRBD1 (6 bases). CDR3 length equals 15 residues. Germline lookup yields CDR1 SGHDN and CDR2 FVKESK. Trimming removed 1 base from V and 8 bases from J, with 15 bases in between. The CDR3 spells CASSQVSHRAYEQFF. The CDR3 DNA reads TGTGCCAGCAGCCAAGTATCGCACAGGGCCTATGAGCAGTTCTTC.

The chain employs TRBV14 and TRBJ2-2; D gene ambiguous. The CDR3 covers 13 residues. V was trimmed by 7 bases and J by 0 bases, leaving 6 bases between them. Germline lookup yields CDR1 SGHDN and CDR2 FVKESK. The CDR3 reads CASTGANTGELFF. DNA of the CDR3: TGTGCCAGCACGGGTGCGAACACCGGGGAGCTGTTTTTT.

A few counts support this clonotype. The rearrangement uses TRBV20-1 and TRBJ2-1; TRBD2 matches at 8 bases. V lost 2 bases and J lost 14; bases outside the gene matches: 14. Germline V gene data show CDR1 as DFQATT and CDR2 as SNEGSKA (reference sequence). This CDR3 has 14 amino acids. CDR3 amino acids: CSARRGVTSGWEFF. DNA of the CDR3: TGCAGTGCTAGACGGGGCGTAACTAGCGGTTGGGAGTTCTTC.

This clonotype was counted a few times. The chain recombines TRBV18 with TRBJ2-7, with no clear D. V lost 0 bases, J lost 4 bases, and 10 bases lay in between. There are 14 residues in the CDR3. Germline CDR1 reads KGHSH; CDR2 reads LQKENI. CDR3 coding DNA: TGTGCCAGCTCACCACCGTACGATACGTACGAGCAGTACTTC. Translating gives CASSPPYDTYEQYF. Using reference TRBV18 and TRBJ2-7 for the parts outside the CDR3, the full variable domain is NAGVMQNPRHLVRRRGQEARLRCSPMKGHSHVYWYRQLPEEGLKFMVYLQKENIIDESGMPKERFSAEFPKEGPSILRIQQVVRGDSAAYFCASSPPYDTYEQYFGPGTRLTVT.

The CDR3 DNA sequence: TGTGCCAGCAGCGCGGGGAACACTGAAGCTTTCTTT. Its protein is CASSAGNTEAFF. The chain recombines TRBV7-9 with TRBJ1-1; no firm D call. Looked up from germline, CDR1 is SEHNR and CDR2 is FQNEAQ (reference sequence). Trimming removed 5 bases from V and 1 base from J, with 5 bases in between. The CDR3 runs 12 residues.

This clonotype was observed a single time. This rearrangement joins TRBV6-1 to TRBJ2-1; D assignment may be TRBD1 or TRBD2 (5 bases each). The CDR3 runs 15 residues. V lost 3 bases, J lost 10 bases, and 19 bases lay in between. CDR1 MNHNS and CDR2 SASEGT come from the germline V gene. For the CDR3, the DNA is TGTGCCAGCAGTGATGAGGGGAACCCATTTAGGGAGCAGTTCTTC. This translates into CASSDEGNPFREQFF.

The rearrangement links TRBV4-2 to TRBJ2-3, with D perhaps matching TRBD2 (6 bases). The CDR3 is 17 amino acids. Germline values: CDR1 LGHNA, CDR2 YNFKEQ. Trimming cost V 4 bases and J 4 bases, with 21 bases left between them. In nucleotides, the CDR3 is TGTGCCAGCAGCCTTTTTGGAGGCGGGGTAGGTGCAGATACGCAGTATTTT. It specifies CASSLFGGGVGADTQYF.

The chain combines TRBV29-1 with TRBJ1-2; the D is unclear. Per the germline V gene, CDR1 is SQVTM and CDR2 is ANQGSEA. The CDR3 consists of 12 residues. V lost 6 bases, J lost 5 bases, and 13 bases lay in between. The CDR3 sequence: CSVQHSSYGYTF. CDR3 in DNA: TGCAGCGTCCAGCACAGTTCTTATGGCTACACCTTC. Supplemented by reference TRBV29-1 and TRBJ1-2, the full variable domain reads SAVISQKPSRDICQRGTSLTIQCQVDSQVTMMFWYRQQPGQSLTLIATANQGSEATYESGFVIDKFPISRPNLTFSTLTVSNMSPEDSSIYLCSVQHSSYGYTFGSGTRLTVV.

This clonotype was observed a handful of times. The rearrangement links TRBV7-9 to TRBJ1-2, with D perhaps TRBD1 (6 bases). There are 12 residues in the CDR3. Trimming shortened V by 7 bases and J by 6 bases, and 12 bases separated the two germline ends. Germline V CDR1 and CDR2: SEHNR, FQNEAQ (reference sequence). The CDR3 nucleotides read TGTGCCAGCACGACAGGTGTCAATGGCTACACCTTC. Protein: CASTTGVNGYTF. Together with reference TRBV7-9 and TRBJ1-2, the CDR3 gives the full variable domain: DTGVSQNPRHKITKRGQNVTFRCDPISEHNRLYWYRQTLGQGPEFLTYFQNEAQLEKSRLLSDRFSAERPKGSFSTLEIQRTEQGDSAMYLCASTTGVNGYTFGSGTRLTVV.

The rearrangement joins TRBV29-1 to TRBJ1-1, with D possibly TRBD1 on 6 matching bases. The CDR3 loop spans 12 amino acids. The germline V gene has CDR1 SQVTM and CDR2 ANQGSEA. V shed 4 bases and J shed 8 bases, with 14 bases lying between them. The DNA of the CDR3 is TGCAGCGTTGGGGGCAATACAGGGGAAGCTTTCTTT. It translates to CSVGGNTGEAFF.

This clonotype was observed a handful of times. The chain combines TRBV6-4 with TRBJ2-7, with D uncertain. CDR3 length: 12 residues. Germline assignment: CDR1 MRHNA and CDR2 SNTAGT. Trimming left V 11 bases short and J 2 bases short, with 13 bases between. The CDR3 loop reads CAARHGPYEQYF. For the CDR3, the DNA is TGTGCCGCACGACACGGACCCTACGAGCAGTACTTC.

The chain has TRBV20-1 and TRBJ2-7; D call uncertain. From germline, CDR1 is DFQATT and CDR2 SNEGSKA (reference sequence). The CDR3 totals 13 residues. The V gene lost 7 bases and the J gene lost 1 base, with 14 bases spanning the gap. CDR3 in amino acids: CSGDYPESYEQYF. Here the CDR3 DNA reads TGCAGTGGTGATTACCCCGAGTCCTACGAGCAGTACTTC.

There are a few counts of this clonotype. The V and J genes are TRBV7-2 and TRBJ2-1; 8 bases line up with TRBD2. CDR3 length: 16 residues. CDR1 SGHTA and CDR2 FQGNSA come from the germline V gene. With 1 base clipped from V and 5 bases from J, the junction kept 7 bases outside the gene matches. The CDR3 spells CASSLVPGTRNNEQFF. The CDR3 bases are TGTGCCAGCAGCTTAGTCCCCGGGACTAGGAACAATGAGCAGTTCTTC.